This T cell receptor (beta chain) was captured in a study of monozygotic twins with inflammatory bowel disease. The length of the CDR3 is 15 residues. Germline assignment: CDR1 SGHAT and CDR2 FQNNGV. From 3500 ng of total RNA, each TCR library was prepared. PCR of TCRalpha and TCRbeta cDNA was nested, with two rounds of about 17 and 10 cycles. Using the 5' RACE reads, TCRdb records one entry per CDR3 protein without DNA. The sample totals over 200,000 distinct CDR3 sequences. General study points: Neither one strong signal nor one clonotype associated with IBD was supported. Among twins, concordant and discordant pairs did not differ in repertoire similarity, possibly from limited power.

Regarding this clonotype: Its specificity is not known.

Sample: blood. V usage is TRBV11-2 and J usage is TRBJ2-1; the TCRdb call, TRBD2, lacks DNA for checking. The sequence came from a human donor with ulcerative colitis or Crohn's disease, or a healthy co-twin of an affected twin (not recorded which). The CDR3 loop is CASSLDPSWVNEQFF.